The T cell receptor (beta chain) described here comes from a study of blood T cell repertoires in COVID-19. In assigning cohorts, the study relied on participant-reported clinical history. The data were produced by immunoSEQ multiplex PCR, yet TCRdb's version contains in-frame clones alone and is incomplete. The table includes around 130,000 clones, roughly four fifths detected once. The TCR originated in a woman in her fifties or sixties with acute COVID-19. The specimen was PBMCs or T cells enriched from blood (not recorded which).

This chain's CDR3 is CSVVVSPGQPQHF. The DNA for the CDR3 is TGCAGCGTTGTGGTTTCCCCAGGACAGCCCCAGCATTTT. The chain carries TRBV29-1 and TRBJ1-5; no clear D. CDR1 SQVTM and CDR2 ANQGSEA come from the germline V gene. CDR3 length equals 13 residues. V shed 4 bases and J shed 7 bases, with 14 bases lying between them.